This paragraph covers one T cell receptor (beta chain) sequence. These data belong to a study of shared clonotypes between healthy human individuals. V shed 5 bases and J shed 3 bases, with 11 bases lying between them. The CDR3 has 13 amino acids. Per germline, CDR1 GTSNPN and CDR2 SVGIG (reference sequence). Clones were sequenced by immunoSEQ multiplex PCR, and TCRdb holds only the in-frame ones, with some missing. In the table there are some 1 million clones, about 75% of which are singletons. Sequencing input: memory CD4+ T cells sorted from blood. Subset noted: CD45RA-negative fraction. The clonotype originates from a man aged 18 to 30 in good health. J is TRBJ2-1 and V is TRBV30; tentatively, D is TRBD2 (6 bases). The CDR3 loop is CAWDGGVYNEQFF. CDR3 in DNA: TGTGCCTGGGACGGAGGGGTCTACAATGAGCAGTTCTTC.